This TCR beta chain was sequenced in a study of blood T cell repertoires in COVID-19. Background on the study: The cDNA or gDNA used as material had been derived from T cells, B-cell-depleted T cells, or PBMCs.

The data were produced by immunoSEQ multiplex PCR, yet TCRdb's version contains in-frame clones alone and is incomplete. The table has approximately 440,000 clones, 90% seen once. Germline V gene sequence: CDR1 SGHRS, CDR2 YFSETQ. The CDR3 sequence is 14 residues long. Deletions cut 3 bases from V and 1 base from J, with 10 bases between. Participants were placed into cohorts based on the clinical history they reported. Sequencing was done on a sample of PBMCs or T cells enriched from blood (not recorded which). The source of this sequence is a man aged 18 to 30 who had recovered from COVID-19. This sequence joins TRBV5-1 and TRBJ1-1; D unresolved. CDR3 loop: CASSSYSGNTEAFF. The CDR3, as DNA: TGCGCCAGCAGCTCCTACTCGGGGAACACTGAAGCTTTCTTT.